The clone carrying this T cell receptor (beta chain) appeared once. The antigen is undetermined. The record originates from a study of tumor-infiltrating lymphocytes in glioblastoma multiforme. Broader study findings: TCR plus mutation findings rest on a single glioblastoma patient.

TCR beta libraries were built from RNA through three nested multiplex PCR rounds using modified ARM-PCR. These TCRB libraries lack any described unique molecular identifiers. One entry per CDR3 protein, called by TCRdb with MiXCR from the multiplex PCR reads. This sample has about 8,400 distinct CDR3 sequences, with around 70% found just once. This CDR3 is built from 15 residues. Trimming took 4 bases from V and 4 from J, leaving 14 bases between them. Germline CDR1 and CDR2: SGHDN and FVKESK. This clonotype was sampled from a male donor with glioblastoma. The sample was brain tumor tissue. V and J are TRBV14 and TRBJ2-1, with TRBD1 as a possible D gene (6 bases). CDR3 nucleotide sequence: TGTGCCAGCAGCCCTTATACAGGGTCTTACAATGAGCAGTTCTTC. This gives the protein CASSPYTGSYNEQFF.